The source of this T cell receptor beta chain is a study of cytomegalovirus exposure and HLA in healthy donors. The PCR was carried out with 60 Vbeta primers and 13 Jbeta primers. Libraries were prepared by immunoSEQ multiplex PCR; TCRdb keeps only in-frame clonotypes and omits some of them. This sample has roughly 110,000 clones; approximately 82% occur once, and the top ten carry 2% to 3%. J lost 3 bases, V lost 2 bases, and 5 bases had no gene match. Germline V gives CDR1 SGDLS, CDR2 YYNGEE. This CDR3 has 15 residues. This chain joins TRBV9 and TRBJ2-7, with TRBD1 matching 10 bases. The sequenced sample was PBMCs. The clonotype was recovered from a middle-aged man in good health and CMV-seronegative. Here the CDR3 reads CASSVGQGKNYEQYF. As DNA, the CDR3 is TGTGCCAGCAGCGTGGGACAGGGGAAGAACTACGAGCAGTACTTC. Full variable domain (missing parts from reference TRBV9 and TRBJ2-7): DSGVTQTPKHLITATGQRVTLRCSPRSGDLSVYWYQQSLDQGLQFLIQYYNGEERAKGNILERFSAQQFPDLHSELNLSSLELGDSALYFCASSVGQGKNYEQYFGPGTRLTVT.